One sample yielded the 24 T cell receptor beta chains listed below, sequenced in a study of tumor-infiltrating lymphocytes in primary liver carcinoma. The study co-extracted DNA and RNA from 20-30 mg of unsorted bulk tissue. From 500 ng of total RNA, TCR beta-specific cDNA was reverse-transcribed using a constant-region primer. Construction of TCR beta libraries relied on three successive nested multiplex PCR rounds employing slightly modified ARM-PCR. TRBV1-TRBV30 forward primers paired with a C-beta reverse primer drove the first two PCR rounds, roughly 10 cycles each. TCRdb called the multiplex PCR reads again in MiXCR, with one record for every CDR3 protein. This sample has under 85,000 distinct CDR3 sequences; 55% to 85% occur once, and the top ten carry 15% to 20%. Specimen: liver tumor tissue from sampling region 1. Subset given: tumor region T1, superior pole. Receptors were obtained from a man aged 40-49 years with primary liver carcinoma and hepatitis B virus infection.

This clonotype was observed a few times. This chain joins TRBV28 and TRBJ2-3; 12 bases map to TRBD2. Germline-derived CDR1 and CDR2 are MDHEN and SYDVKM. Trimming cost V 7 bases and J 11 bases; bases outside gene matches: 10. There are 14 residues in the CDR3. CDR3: CASNLAGGPNMQYF. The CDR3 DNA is TGTGCCAGCAACCTAGCGGGAGGGCCAAATATGCAGTATTTT.

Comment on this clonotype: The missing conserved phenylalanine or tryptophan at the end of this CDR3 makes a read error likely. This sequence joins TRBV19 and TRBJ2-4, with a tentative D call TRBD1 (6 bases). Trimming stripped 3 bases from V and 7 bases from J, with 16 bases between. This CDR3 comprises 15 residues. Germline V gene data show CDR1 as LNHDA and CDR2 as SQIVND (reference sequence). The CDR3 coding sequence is TGTGCCAGTAGTATGAATTTGGGGGCCCAGAACATTCAGTACTTA. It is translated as CASSMNLGAQNIQYL.

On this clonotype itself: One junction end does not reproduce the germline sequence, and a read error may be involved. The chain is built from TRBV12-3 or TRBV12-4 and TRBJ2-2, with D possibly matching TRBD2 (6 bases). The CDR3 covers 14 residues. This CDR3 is CACSFGAYTGGLFF. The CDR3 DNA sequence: TGTGCCTGCAGTTTCGGAGCGTACACCGGGGGGCTGTTTTTT.

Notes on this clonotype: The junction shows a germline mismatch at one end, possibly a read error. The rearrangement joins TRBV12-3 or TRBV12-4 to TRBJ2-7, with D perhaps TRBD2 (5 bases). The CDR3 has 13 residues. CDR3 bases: TGTGCCAACACCCGACGGGAATATTACGAGCAGTATTTC. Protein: CANTRREYYEQYF.

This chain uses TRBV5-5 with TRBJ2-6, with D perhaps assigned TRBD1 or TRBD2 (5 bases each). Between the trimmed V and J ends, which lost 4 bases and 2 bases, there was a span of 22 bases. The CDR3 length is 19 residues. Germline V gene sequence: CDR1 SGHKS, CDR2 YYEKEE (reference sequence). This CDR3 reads CASSTRGGSLNPGANVLTF. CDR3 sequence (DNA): TGTGCCAGCAGCACACGGGGCGGGTCTCTGAATCCTGGGGCCAACGTCCTGACTTTC.

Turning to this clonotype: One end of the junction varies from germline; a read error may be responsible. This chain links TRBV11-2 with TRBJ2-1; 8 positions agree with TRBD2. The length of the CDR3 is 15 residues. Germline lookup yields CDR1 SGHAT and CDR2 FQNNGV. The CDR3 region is CASSLETSGHGELFF. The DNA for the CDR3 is TGTGCCAGCAGTTTAGAAACTAGCGGTCATGGTGAGCTGTTCTTC.

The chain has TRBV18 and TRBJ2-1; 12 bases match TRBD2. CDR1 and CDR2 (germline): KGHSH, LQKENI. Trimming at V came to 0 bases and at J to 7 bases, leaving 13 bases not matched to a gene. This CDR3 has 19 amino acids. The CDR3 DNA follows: TGTGCCAGCTCACCACCCGGTCTAGCGGGAGGGGTATACATGAATGAGCAGTTCTTC. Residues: CASSPPGLAGGVYMNEQFF.

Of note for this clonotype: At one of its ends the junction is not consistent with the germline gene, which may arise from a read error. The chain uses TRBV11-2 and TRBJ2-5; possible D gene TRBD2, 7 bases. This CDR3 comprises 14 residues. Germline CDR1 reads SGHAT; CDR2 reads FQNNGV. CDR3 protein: CTSNWGGLRETQYF. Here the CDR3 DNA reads TGTACCAGCAACTGGGGGGGGCTGAGAGAGACCCAGTACTTC.

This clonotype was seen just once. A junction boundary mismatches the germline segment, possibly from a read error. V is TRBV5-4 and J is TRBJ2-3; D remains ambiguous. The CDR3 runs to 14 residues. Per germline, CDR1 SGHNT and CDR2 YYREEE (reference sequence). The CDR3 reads CASSSFVGTDTQCF. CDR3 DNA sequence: TGTGCCAGCAGCTCTTTTGTTGGCACAGATACGCAGTGTTTT.

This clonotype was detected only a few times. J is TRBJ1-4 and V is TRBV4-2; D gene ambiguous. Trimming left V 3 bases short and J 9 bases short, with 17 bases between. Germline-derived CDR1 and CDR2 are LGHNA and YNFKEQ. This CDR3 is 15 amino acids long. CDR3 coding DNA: TGTGCCAGCAGCCAGAACTGGGAGCTCATGAAAAAACTGTTTTTT. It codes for CASSQNWELMKKLFF.

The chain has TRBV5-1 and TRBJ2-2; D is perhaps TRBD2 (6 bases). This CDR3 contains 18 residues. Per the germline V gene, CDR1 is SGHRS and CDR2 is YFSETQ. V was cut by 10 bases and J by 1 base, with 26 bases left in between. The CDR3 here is CAGSLMFGGTVNTGELFF. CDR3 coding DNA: TGCGCCGGGAGCTTGATGTTTGGAGGGACGGTGAACACCGGGGAGCTGTTTTTT.

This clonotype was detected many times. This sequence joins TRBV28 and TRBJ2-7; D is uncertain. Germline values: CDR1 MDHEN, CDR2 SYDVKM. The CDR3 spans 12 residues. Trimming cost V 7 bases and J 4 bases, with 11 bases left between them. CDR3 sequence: CASKPRTYEQYF. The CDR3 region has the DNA TGTGCCAGCAAACCCAGGACGTACGAGCAGTACTTC. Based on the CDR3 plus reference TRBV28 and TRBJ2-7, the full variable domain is DVKVTQSSRYLVKRTGEKVFLECVQDMDHENMFWYRQDPGLGLRLIYFSYDVKMKEKGDIPEGYSVSREKKERFSLILESASTNQTSMYLCASKPRTYEQYFGPGTRLTVT.

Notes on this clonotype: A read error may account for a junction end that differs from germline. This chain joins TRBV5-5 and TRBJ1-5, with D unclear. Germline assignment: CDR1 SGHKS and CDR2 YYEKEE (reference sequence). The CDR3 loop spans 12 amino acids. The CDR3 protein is CASSPLNQPQHF. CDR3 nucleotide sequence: TGTGCCAGCAGCCCCCTGAACCAGCCCCAGCACTTT.

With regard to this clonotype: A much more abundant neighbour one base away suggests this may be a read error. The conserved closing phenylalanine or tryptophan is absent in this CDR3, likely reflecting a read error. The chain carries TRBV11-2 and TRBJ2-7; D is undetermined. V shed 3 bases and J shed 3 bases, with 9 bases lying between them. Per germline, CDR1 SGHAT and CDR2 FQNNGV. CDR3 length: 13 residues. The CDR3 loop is CASSFGQLYEQYY. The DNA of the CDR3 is TGTGCCAGCAGCTTTGGCCAGCTCTACGAGCAGTACTAC.

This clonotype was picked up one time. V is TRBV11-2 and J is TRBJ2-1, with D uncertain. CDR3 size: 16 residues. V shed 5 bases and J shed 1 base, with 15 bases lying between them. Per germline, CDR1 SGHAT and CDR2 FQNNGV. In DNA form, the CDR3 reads TGTGCCAGCAGCCCTCAAGCTAGTGGATCCTACAATGAGCAGTTCTTC. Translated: CASSPQASGSYNEQFF.

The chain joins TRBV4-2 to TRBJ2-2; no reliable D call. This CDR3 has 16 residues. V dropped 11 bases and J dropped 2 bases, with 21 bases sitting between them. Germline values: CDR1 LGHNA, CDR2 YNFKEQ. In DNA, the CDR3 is TGTGCCGGCGGCCTGGACGCAAGCGATAACACCGGGGAGCTGTTTTTT. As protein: CAGGLDASDNTGELFF.

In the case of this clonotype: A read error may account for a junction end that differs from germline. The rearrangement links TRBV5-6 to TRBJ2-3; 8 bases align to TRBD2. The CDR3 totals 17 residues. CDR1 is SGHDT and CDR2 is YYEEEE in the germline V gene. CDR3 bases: TGTGCCAGCAGCTCGAGGGGACTAGTAGGTATCACAGGTACGCAGTATTTT. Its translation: CASSSRGLVGITGTQYF. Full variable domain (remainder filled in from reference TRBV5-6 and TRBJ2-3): DAGVTQSPTHLIKTRGQQVTLRCSPKSGHDTVSWYQQALGQGPQFIFQYYEEEERQRGNFPDRFSGHQFPNYSSELNVNALLLGDSALYLCASSSRGLVGITGTQYFGPGTRLTVL.

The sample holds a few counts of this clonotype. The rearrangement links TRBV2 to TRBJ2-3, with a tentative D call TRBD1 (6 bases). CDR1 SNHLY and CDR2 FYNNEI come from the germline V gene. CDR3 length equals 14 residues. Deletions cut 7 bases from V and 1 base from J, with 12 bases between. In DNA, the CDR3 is TGTGCCAGCATTGGGACAACGGGCACAGATACGCAGTATTTT. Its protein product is CASIGTTGTDTQYF.

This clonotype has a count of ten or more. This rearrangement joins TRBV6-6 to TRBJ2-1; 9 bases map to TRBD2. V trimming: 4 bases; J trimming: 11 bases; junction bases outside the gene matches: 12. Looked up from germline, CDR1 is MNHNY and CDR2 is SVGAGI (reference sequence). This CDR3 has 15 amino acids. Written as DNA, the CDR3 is TGTGCCAGCAGTTCCCCCGGGCGGGAGGGCCCTCAGCAGTTCTTC. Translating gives CASSSPGREGPQQFF.

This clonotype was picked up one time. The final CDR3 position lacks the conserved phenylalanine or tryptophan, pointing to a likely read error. In nucleotides, the CDR3 is TGTGCCAGCAGTTCCCCCTGTGGGAAGGGACGGTACGAGCAGTACCTC. Protein sequence: CASSSPCGKGRYEQYL. The V call is TRBV28, the J call TRBJ2-7; D possibly matches TRBD1 or TRBD2 (5 bases each). V lost 4 bases, J lost 4 bases, and 20 bases lay in between. This CDR3 is built from 16 residues. CDR1 and CDR2 from the germline V gene are MDHEN and SYDVKM.

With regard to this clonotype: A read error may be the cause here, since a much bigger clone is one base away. DNA of the CDR3: TGTGCCAGCAGCTTAGCGCGAAATAGCATGGCTTTCTTT. Translation gives CASSLARNSMAFF. This chain joins TRBV7-9 and TRBJ1-1; D gene ambiguous. Deletions cut 0 bases from V and 11 bases from J, with 13 bases between. The CDR3 runs 13 residues. Germline V gene data show CDR1 as SEHNR and CDR2 as FQNEAQ (reference sequence).

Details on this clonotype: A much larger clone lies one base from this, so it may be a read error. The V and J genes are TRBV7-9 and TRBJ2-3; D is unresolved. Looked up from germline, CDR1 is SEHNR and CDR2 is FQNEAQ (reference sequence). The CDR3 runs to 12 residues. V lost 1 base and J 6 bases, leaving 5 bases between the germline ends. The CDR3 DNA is TGTGCCAGCAGCTTAGTTGGGGATACGCAGTATTTT. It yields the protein CASSLVGDTQYF.

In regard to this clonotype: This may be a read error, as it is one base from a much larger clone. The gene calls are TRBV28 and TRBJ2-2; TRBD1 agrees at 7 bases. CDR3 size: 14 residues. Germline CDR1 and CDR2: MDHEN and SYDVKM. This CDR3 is CVTSRTGNTGELFF. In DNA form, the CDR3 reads TGTGTCACTTCTCGGACAGGGAACACCGGGGAGCTGTTTTTT.

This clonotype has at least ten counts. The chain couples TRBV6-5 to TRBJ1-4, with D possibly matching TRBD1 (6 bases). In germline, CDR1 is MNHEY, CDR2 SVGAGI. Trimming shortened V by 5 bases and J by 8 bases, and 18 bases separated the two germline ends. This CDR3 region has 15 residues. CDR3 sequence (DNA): TGTGCCAGCAGTAAACGAAGGGGGGAAGTGGAAAAACTGTTTTTT. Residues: CASSKRRGEVEKLFF.